A single sample gave rise to the 31 T cell receptor beta chains below, sequenced in a study of beta chain features in type 1 diabetes. Expressed TCRB transcripts were sequenced because the isolated RNA had all been reverse transcribed beforehand. Only in-frame clones appear in the TCRdb table, and some are missing; sequencing was by immunoSEQ multiplex PCR. The sample comprises about 740,000 clones, about an eighth of which are singletons, and approximately 0.021% rests with the top ten. Findings and caveats of the study: In all four CD4+ subsets, TCRB CDR3 length was significantly, moderately reduced in type 1 diabetes.

Their antigens remain unidentified. The specimen sequenced was naive CD4+ T cells from blood. The receptors come from a man younger than 35 with type 1 diabetes.

The chain recombines TRBV6-5 with TRBJ1-2; no clear D. Deletions cut 2 bases from V and 5 bases from J, with 15 bases between. CDR1 is MNHEY and CDR2 is SVGAGI in the germline V gene. This CDR3 has 15 residues. CDR3 protein: CASSYDGAAVYGYTF. The DNA of the CDR3 is TGTGCCAGCAGTTACGATGGAGCGGCGGTGTATGGCTACACCTTC.

The CDR3 DNA sequence: TGTGCCAGCAGCTTGGCTAGCGTGGCAGATACGCAGTATTTT. Translated, it gives CASSLASVADTQYF. V is TRBV5-4 and J is TRBJ2-3, with D perhaps TRBD2 (6 bases). The CDR3 is made up of 14 amino acids. Germline V gives CDR1 SGHNT, CDR2 YYREEE (reference sequence). The V end was cut by 0 bases, the J end by 4 bases, with 9 bases between.

This clone was counted a few times. CDR3 in amino acids: CASRAAGRDGEKLFF. CDR3 in DNA: TGTGCCAGCAGAGCGGCGGGGCGCGATGGTGAAAAACTGTTTTTT. The genes are TRBV19 and TRBJ1-4, with D perhaps TRBD1 (5 bases). CDR1 is LNHDA, CDR2 SQIVND, per germline (reference sequence). The V gene lost 9 bases and the J gene lost 7 bases, with 21 bases spanning the gap. This CDR3 has 15 residues.

The chain recombines TRBV10-3 with TRBJ2-7, with D uncertain. This CDR3 is 13 amino acids long. The germline gives CDR1 ENHRY, CDR2 SYGVKD. V lost 6 bases and J 7 bases, leaving 16 bases between the germline ends. The CDR3 coding sequence is TGTGCCATCAGCGGAGAGGTCCTCAGGGAGCAGTACTTC. It is translated as CAISGEVLREQYF.

The V gene is TRBV18, the J gene TRBJ1-1; the D gene is possibly TRBD1 (6 bases). V was shortened by 3 bases and J by 0 bases, with 14 bases between the two germline ends. Germline V lookup: CDR1 KGHSH, CDR2 LQKENI. The CDR3 loop spans 16 amino acids. The CDR3 coding sequence is TGTGCCAGCTCACCGATCGAGGACAGCATGAACACTGAAGCTTTCTTT. Amino acids: CASSPIEDSMNTEAFF.

The genes are TRBV29-1 and TRBJ2-7; D remains unclear. The CDR3 totals 12 residues. V lost 4 bases, J lost 7 bases, and 14 bases lay in between. In germline, CDR1 is SQVTM, CDR2 ANQGSEA. The CDR3 reads CSVGVRSLEQYF. Here the CDR3 DNA reads TGCAGCGTTGGGGTAAGGTCCCTAGAGCAGTACTTC.

The chain combines TRBV10-3 with TRBJ2-7; a weak D match, TRBD2 (6 bases). CDR1 ENHRY and CDR2 SYGVKD come from the germline V gene. This CDR3 comprises 14 residues. Trimming took 5 bases from V and 4 from J, leaving 15 bases between them. Written as DNA, the CDR3 is TGTGCCATCAGTAGCAGGGAGGTATCTTACGAGCAGTACTTC. Its protein product is CAISSREVSYEQYF.

There are a few counts of this clone. This chain links TRBV19 with TRBJ1-1, with D uncertain. V was pared by 6 bases and J by 1 base, with 12 bases between. Germline V CDR1 and CDR2: LNHDA, SQIVND (reference sequence). This CDR3 spans 14 amino acids. As DNA, the CDR3 is TGTGCCAGTAGACGAAGGAGTGAGAACACTGAAGCTTTCTTT. It encodes CASRRRSENTEAFF.

There are a few counts of this clone. This chain joins TRBV7-2 and TRBJ1-1; no reliable D call. V was clipped by 1 base and J by 3 bases, with 9 bases between them. Per germline, CDR1 SGHTA and CDR2 FQGNSA. This CDR3 contains 14 residues. The CDR3 is CASSLDRGDTEAFF. The CDR3 DNA reads as TGTGCCAGCAGCTTAGACAGAGGCGACACTGAAGCTTTCTTT.

This clone has a handful of counts. This sequence joins TRBV7-6 and TRBJ1-2, with D possibly matching TRBD1 (5 bases). The CDR3 totals 15 residues. V lost 5 bases, J lost 4 bases, and 17 bases lay in between. Germline CDR1 is SGHVS and CDR2 is FNYEAQ. CDR3 DNA sequence: TGTGCCAGCAGCCCCTCAACCGGGGGTTCCTATGGCTACACCTTC. This encodes CASSPSTGGSYGYTF.

The chain combines TRBV5-4 with TRBJ2-3; TRBD2 matches 10 bases. The germline V gene encodes CDR1 SGHNT and CDR2 YYREEE (reference sequence). Trimming at V came to 4 bases and at J to 2 bases, leaving 10 bases not matched to a gene. CDR3 length: 17 amino acids. The CDR3 protein is CASSPPASGGITDTQYF. The CDR3 bases are TGTGCCAGCAGCCCCCCGGCTAGCGGGGGAATCACAGATACGCAGTATTTT. Combining the CDR3 with reference TRBV5-4 and TRBJ2-3 gives the whole variable domain ETGVTQSPTHLIKTRGQQVTLRCSSQSGHNTVSWYQQALGQGPQFIFQYYREEENGRGNFPPRFSGLQFPNYSSELNVNALELDDSALYLCASSPPASGGITDTQYFGPGTRLTVL.

The count of this clone is one. The J gene is TRBJ2-1, the V gene TRBV13; D not certain. Germline CDR1 and CDR2: PRHDT and FYEKMQ (reference sequence). Trimming took off 3 bases at V and 9 bases at J, with 9 bases between the two ends. This CDR3 contains 12 residues. The CDR3 sequence: CASSFDRFEQFF. In nucleotides, the CDR3 is TGTGCCAGCAGCTTCGACCGGTTTGAGCAGTTCTTC. Complete variable domain (other parts from reference TRBV13 and TRBJ2-1): AAGVIQSPRHLIKEKRETATLKCYPIPRHDTVYWYQQGPGQDPQFLISFYEKMQSDKGSIPDRFSAQQFSDYHSELNMSSLELGDSALYFCASSFDRFEQFFGPGTRLTVL.

This clone was seen a few times. This chain joins TRBV6-6 and TRBJ1-2, with TRBD1 matching 8 bases. With 8 bases clipped from V and 8 bases from J, the junction kept 13 bases outside the gene matches. Germline assignment: CDR1 MNHNY and CDR2 SVGAGI (reference sequence). The CDR3 spans 14 residues. The CDR3 sequence: CASLDRGQGGGYTF. The CDR3 DNA sequence: TGTGCCAGCCTTGACAGGGGCCAAGGAGGCGGCTACACCTTC.

The V gene is TRBV30, the J gene TRBJ1-2; TRBD1 might be the D (6 bases). The CDR3 is made up of 14 amino acids. Germline-derived CDR1 and CDR2 are GTSNPN and SVGIG (reference sequence). With 3 bases removed from V and 3 bases from J, the gap between germline ends came to 14 bases. The CDR3 nucleotides are TGTGCCTGGAGGGTCTGGGGGCGTCACTATGGCTACACCTTC. It specifies CAWRVWGRHYGYTF.

The chain is built from TRBV6-5 and TRBJ2-1; 9 bases line up with TRBD2. V lost 4 bases and J lost 0; bases outside the gene matches: 4. Germline CDR1 is MNHEY and CDR2 is SVGAGI. The CDR3 has 16 amino acids. CDR3 bases: TGTGCCAGCAGTTCAGCGGGGGGAAGCTCCTACAATGAGCAGTTCTTC. As protein: CASSSAGGSSYNEQFF.

In its sample, this clone was seen a few times. This chain connects TRBV30 to TRBJ1-4, with no clear D. The V gene lost 2 bases and the J gene lost 5 bases, with 9 bases spanning the gap. Germline assignment: CDR1 GTSNPN and CDR2 SVGIG (reference sequence). The CDR3 consists of 13 residues. The CDR3 bases are TGTGCCTGGAGTAAGGAGGGAAATGAAAAACTGTTTTTT. As protein: CAWSKEGNEKLFF.

V usage is TRBV19 and J usage is TRBJ1-2; 7 nucleotides match TRBD1. Germline V lookup: CDR1 LNHDA, CDR2 SQIVND (reference sequence). The V gene end was trimmed by 6 bases and the J gene end by 4 bases; junction bases not matched to a gene: 11. The CDR3 sequence is 15 residues long. Here the CDR3 DNA reads TGTGCCAGTAGGCCACAGGGGAAGGGAGTCTATGGCTACACCTTC. As protein: CASRPQGKGVYGYTF.

This clone was detected a few times. The chain is built from TRBV29-1 and TRBJ2-3, with D perhaps matching TRBD1 (6 bases). Between the trimmed V and J ends, which lost 8 bases and 1 base, there was a span of 19 bases. Germline V lookup: CDR1 SQVTM, CDR2 ANQGSEA. The CDR3 is made up of 15 amino acids. Here the CDR3 reads CSSSVGGGGTDTQYF. In nucleotides, the CDR3 is TGCAGCTCTTCAGTAGGGGGTGGAGGCACAGATACGCAGTATTTT.

This clone was counted a few times. The chain uses TRBV13 and TRBJ2-3, with TRBD1 as a possible D gene (6 bases). CDR1 is PRHDT, CDR2 FYEKMQ, per germline (reference sequence). This CDR3 is 16 amino acids long. The V gene lost 5 bases and the J gene lost 1 base, with 16 bases spanning the gap. CDR3 in amino acids: CASSPRLDRRTDTQYF. For the CDR3, the DNA is TGTGCCAGCAGCCCCCGACTCGACAGGCGCACAGATACGCAGTATTTT.

The V call is TRBV5-1, the J call TRBJ2-3; TRBD2 matches at 13 bases. V trimming: 4 bases; J trimming: 2 bases; junction bases outside the gene matches: 7. The CDR3 is made up of 17 amino acids. Germline CDR1 SGHRS, CDR2 YFSETQ. The CDR3 is CASSPWTSGGYTDTQYF. The CDR3 DNA reads TGCGCCAGCAGCCCATGGACTAGCGGGGGATACACAGATACGCAGTATTTT.

As regards this clone: The sample holds other DNA sequences that translate to the same CDR3. The V call is TRBV20-1, the J call TRBJ2-7; D is ambiguous. CDR1 and CDR2 from the germline V gene are DFQATT and SNEGSKA (reference sequence). Trimming removed 1 base from V and 4 bases from J, with 5 bases in between. This CDR3 has 11 amino acids. The CDR3 coding sequence is TGCAGTGCTAGAGGCCAGTACGAGCAGTACTTC. It yields the protein CSARGQYEQYF.

This clone was observed a handful of times. The chain joins TRBV7-9 to TRBJ1-1, with D unresolved. The ends were cut back, 6 bases at V and 1 base at J, with 9 bases in the middle. The CDR3 has 13 residues. CDR1 is SEHNR, CDR2 FQNEAQ, per germline (reference sequence). CDR3 nucleotide sequence: TGTGCCAGCAGGCAAACCCGGAACACTGAAGCTTTCTTT. Its protein product is CASRQTRNTEAFF.

This clone turned up a few times. An end of the junction differs from the germline gene, which may be a read error. The V call is TRBV18, the J call TRBJ2-6; 7 bases agree with TRBD1. The CDR3 runs to 12 residues. Per germline, CDR1 KGHSH and CDR2 LQKENI. The CDR3 reads CASSPQGQTAAF. CDR3 in DNA: TGTGCCAGCTCACCACAGGGACAGACCGCAGCTTTC.

The genes are TRBV30 and TRBJ1-6; D is ambiguous. Trimming removed 2 bases from V and 8 bases from J, with 16 bases in between. The CDR3 covers 15 residues. Germline V lookup: CDR1 GTSNPN, CDR2 SVGIG (reference sequence). The CDR3 DNA sequence: TGTGCCTGGAGTCAAATGTGGGGAGTTGATTCACCCCTCCACTTT. Translating gives CAWSQMWGVDSPLHF.

This clone was picked up a small number of times. The J gene is TRBJ1-2, the V gene TRBV27; D may be TRBD1 (6 bases). The germline gives CDR1 MNHEY, CDR2 SMNVEV (reference sequence). Trimming left V 11 bases short and J 5 bases short, with 21 bases between. The CDR3 loop spans 14 amino acids. CDR3 nucleotides: TGTGCCTCTCGGGGGACGGCAGGGGATTATGGCTACACCTTC. This gives the protein CASRGTAGDYGYTF.

In nucleotides, the CDR3 is TGTGCCAGCACAGACAGGGTCTCTGGGGCCAACGTCCTGACTTTC. Amino acids: CASTDRVSGANVLTF. The chain uses TRBV6-1 and TRBJ2-6, with 7 bases matching TRBD1. In germline, CDR1 is MNHNS, CDR2 SASEGT. The V and J ends lost 7 bases and 0 bases, in that order; junction bases with no gene match: 3. The CDR3 has 15 amino acids.

This clone has only a few counts. This rearrangement joins TRBV5-4 to TRBJ2-7, with 7 bases lining up with TRBD1. CDR3 length: 14 residues. The junction had 6 bases not matched to a gene; V was cut back by 3 bases and J by 3 bases. CDR1 is SGHNT, CDR2 YYREEE, per germline (reference sequence). The CDR3 sequence: CASSWQGDIYEQYF. The CDR3 DNA sequence: TGTGCCAGCAGCTGGCAGGGGGACATCTACGAGCAGTACTTC.

The rearrangement joins TRBV11-2 to TRBJ1-1; D remains unclear. CDR1 is SGHAT, CDR2 FQNNGV, per germline. The CDR3 spans 14 residues. V was clipped by 3 bases and J by 2 bases, with 10 bases between them. The CDR3 nucleotides are TGTGCCAGCAGCTTTAGCGAAGGAAACACTGAAGCTTTCTTT. Encoded protein: CASSFSEGNTEAFF.

This clone was found a few times. As DNA, the CDR3 is TGCGCCAGCAGCTTGGTGCCACCCGGGGAGCAGTACTTC. This encodes CASSLVPPGEQYF. The rearrangement uses TRBV5-1 and TRBJ2-7, with D hard to call. CDR3 length: 13 amino acids. Germline assignment: CDR1 SGHRS and CDR2 YFSETQ. Trimming shortened V by 0 bases and J by 7 bases, and 11 bases separated the two germline ends.

This chain joins TRBV7-6 and TRBJ1-2; D remains unclear. CDR1 is SGHVS, CDR2 FNYEAQ, per germline. Trimming cost V 1 base and J 5 bases, with 11 bases left between them. The CDR3 length is 14 residues. This chain's CDR3 is CASSLGSPQYGYTF. As DNA, the CDR3 is TGTGCCAGCAGCTTAGGCAGTCCGCAGTATGGCTACACCTTC.

This clone was seen once. The genes are TRBV27 and TRBJ2-2; tentative D call: TRBD1 (5 bases). The CDR3 runs 17 residues. Trimming removed 5 bases from V and 0 bases from J, with 16 bases in between. Germline CDR1 reads MNHEY; CDR2 reads SMNVEV (reference sequence). The CDR3 spells CASSLDRGPANTGELFF. The DNA of the CDR3 is TGTGCCAGCAGTCTCGACAGAGGACCTGCGAACACCGGGGAGCTGTTTTTT.